The source of this TCR beta chain is a study of blood T cell repertoires in COVID-19 (dated by TCRdb to the early 2020s). Regarding the research as a whole: The collaborator samples originated in the United States, Italy and Spain and spanned the acute and convalescent phases of COVID-19. The samples were drawn from the first 160 participants of the ongoing ImmuneRACE study and from 1,254 subjects provided by 6 global collaborators. The material from the prospective study consisted of cDNA or gDNA derived from T cells, B-cell-depleted T cells, or PBMCs. A freely available public database, intended as a resource for researchers studying the immune response to SARS-CoV-2, is where the repertoires were released. Subjects who had been exposed to COVID-19, were actively infected with it, or had recovered from it provided the deeply sampled blood TCRbeta repertoires that made up the dataset. Nearly every sample came with metadata listing a de-identified subject ID, COVID-19 status, age in years and sex. Where available, HLA class I and class II types were obtained from metadata supplied by the sample provider rather than from assay-based typing.

Concerning this clone: This clone's antigen is unknown. There are no base qualities to consult, and no much larger clone falls within one base.

TCRbeta CDR3 regions were amplified from genomic DNA by means of the immunoSEQ Assay, a bias-controlled multiplex PCR. As for the original processing: Within the assay, amplification of reference gene primers was used to estimate how many nucleated cells each sample contained. Sequence reads were collapsed and filtered to measure the absolute abundance of every unique TCRbeta CDR3 rearrangement. For each sample, productive Simpson clonality was calculated as the square root of Simpson's diversity index over productive rearrangements. Not all clones reach the TCRdb copy of this immuneACCESS table, which keeps in-frame sequences only. Checked studies attribute under half of the gap to unresolved V genes and leave the rest unexplained. V, J and clone size are those of that table, while D and trimming were read from the DNA. Recorded for this sample are about 300,000 clones; approximately 90% of them occurred a single time. Roughly 4% of the sample rests with the top ten.

Overall results and qualifications from the work: How much clinical and demographic metadata was included differed by source and by participant, and the metadata was provided uncurated.

The germline V gene (reference sequence) specifies SGHAT as CDR1 and FQDESV as CDR2. The CDR3 contains 13 residues, cysteine and phenylalanine counted. The entry retains the CDR3 DNA only, 39 bases that are in frame from base 1. V ends up 5 bases short and J 9 bases short, with an unmatched junction base count of 7. Participants in the prospective study were aged about 18 to 100 years, lived in approximately 26 United States geographic areas, and enrolled through a virtual design. In the prospective study, cohorts were assigned on the basis of participant-reported clinical history obtained from a screening survey and a study questionnaire. For ImmuneRACE Cohort 3, a participant was defined as recovered based on two consecutive negative NP/OP PCR tests, clearance by a healthcare professional, or resolution of symptoms. In the prospective study, mobile phlebotomists collected whole blood, serum and a nasopharyngeal or oropharyngeal swab from each participant. Over an approximately two-month period, participants in the prospective study had the option of providing additional blood draws and questionnaires. Blood samples from the prospective study were shipped frozen or at room temperature prior to DNA extraction.

The source of this sequence is a young man who had recovered from COVID-19. Recombination connected TRBV11-1 to TRBJ2-1; TRBD1 agrees with 7 junctional bases. The sample comprised PBMCs or T cells enriched from blood (not recorded which). At the DNA level, the sequence is TGTGCCAGCAGCCGAGTCAGGGGGTTTGAGCAGTTCTTC. This encodes CASSRVRGFEQFF.